A single T cell receptor (beta chain) is shown here with its context. Its matching antigen is unknown. The junction differs from germline at one of its ends, possibly a read error. This specimen comes from a study of CD8+CD57+ T cells in acquired aplastic anemia. Study-wide context: Sorted CD4+ and CD8+ cells yielded roughly 3.2 ug of DNA on average. General study points: A set of roughly 27 CD8+ CDR3 sequences was shared between patients and controls, and these sequences appeared highly expressed in patients. Statistical testing detected no significant gap in CD8+ Simpson's diversity between patients and controls.

Researchers used genomic DNA as the template to profile TCR beta VDJ and CDR3. TCRdb used MiXCR to reprocess the reads, holding one entry per CDR3 protein. The sample holds 200,000 or so distinct CDR3 sequences, over 60% seen once. The germline V gene encodes CDR1 MNHNS and CDR2 SASEGT. The CDR3 loop spans 11 amino acids. Sequencing input: sorted CD4+, CD8+, or CD8+CD57+ T cells (not recorded which) from PBMCs. This sequence joins TRBV6-1 and TRBJ1-4; D unclear. This TCR was sampled from a human donor with severe aplastic anemia or a healthy control (not recorded which). CDR3 coding DNA: TGTGCCAGCACCCTACATGAAAGACTGTTTTTT. This encodes CASTLHERLFF.